The next 5 T cell receptor beta chains were all read from a single sample in a study of shared clonotypes between healthy human individuals. CD45RO negativity and positive selection for CCR7 defined naive CD8 cells, a population that excluded terminally differentiated effector memory CD45RA+ cells. Sequenced by immunoSEQ multiplex PCR; TCRdb stores in-frame clones only, minus some. Of over 800,000 clones listed, approximately 92% are singletons. Sample: naive CD8+ T cells sorted from blood. These receptors came from a man aged 25 to 40 in good health.

The V gene is TRBV27, the J gene TRBJ1-5; D is possibly TRBD1 (6 bases). This CDR3 comprises 15 residues. Looked up from germline, CDR1 is MNHEY and CDR2 is SMNVEV (reference sequence). V was cut by 9 bases and J by 5 bases, with 20 bases left in between. CDR3 coding DNA: TGTGCCAGTCGAACGGACAGCCAAATGGATCAGCCCCAGCATTTT. Translating gives CASRTDSQMDQPQHF.

The chain has TRBV7-9 and TRBJ2-7, with D possibly matching TRBD2 (6 bases). Germline values: CDR1 SEHNR, CDR2 FQNEAQ (reference sequence). This CDR3 has 13 amino acids. V was cut by 3 bases and J by 2 bases, with 8 bases left in between. The CDR3 nucleotides read TGTGCCAGCAGCTTTTCGGGGGCCTACGAGCAGTACTTC. Its protein product is CASSFSGAYEQYF. The full variable domain, with the rest looked up from reference TRBV7-9 and TRBJ2-7, is DTGVSQNPRHKITKRGQNVTFRCDPISEHNRLYWYRQTLGQGPEFLTYFQNEAQLEKSRLLSDRFSAERPKGSFSTLEIQRTEQGDSAMYLCASSFSGAYEQYFGPGTRLTVT.

This rearrangement joins TRBV29-1 to TRBJ1-2, with a possible D match to TRBD1 (5 bases). The CDR3 spans 13 residues. The germline CDR1 and CDR2 sequences are SQVTM and ANQGSEA. V was cut by 4 bases and J by 2 bases, with 11 bases left in between. The CDR3 spells CSVVETANYGYTF. The DNA of the CDR3 is TGCAGCGTTGTAGAGACAGCAAACTATGGCTACACCTTC.

The chain carries TRBV27 and TRBJ1-5, with 8 bases lining up with TRBD1. The V gene end was trimmed by 8 bases and the J gene end by 0 bases; junction bases not matched to a gene: 9. Germline assignment: CDR1 MNHEY and CDR2 SMNVEV (reference sequence). The CDR3 totals 16 residues. In nucleotides, the CDR3 is TGTGCCAGCGGGTCGGGGACAGGTTATAGCAATCAGCCCCAGCATTTT. As protein: CASGSGTGYSNQPQHF.

The chain recombines TRBV5-8 with TRBJ1-1, with D possibly TRBD1 on 5 matching bases. V was pared by 1 base and J by 5 bases, with 12 bases between. In germline, CDR1 is SGHTS, CDR2 YDEGEE. The CDR3 has 14 residues. CDR3 DNA sequence: TGTGCCAGCAGCTTGAGAGGGGTAATGACTGAAGCTTTCTTT. Amino acid sequence: CASSLRGVMTEAFF.